There are many counts of the clone carrying this TCR beta chain. This sample stems from a study of T cells in Graves' hyperthyroidism and ophthalmopathy. Graves' hyperthyroidism was deemed stable absent ophthalmopathy progression within 18 months. Uncontrolled infection, other autoimmune disease, pregnancy and lactation each barred patients from inclusion. PBMCs were derived from approximately 10 ml fresh peripheral blood. Amplified TCR beta CDR3 regions derived from RNA transcripts. The primer set for the first-round RT-PCR of the TCR CDR3 was HTBI. TCRdb itself ran the multiplex PCR reads through MiXCR, one entry per CDR3 protein. The sample shows approximately 700,000 distinct CDR3 sequences, 16% of them seen only once. The sequenced material came from blood. The sequence was collected from a man aged 18 to 29 with Graves' hyperthyroidism.

As DNA, the CDR3 is TGTGCCAGCAGCTCCCTCAGCGGGGAGCAGTACTTC. The encoded protein is CASSSLSGEQYF. V gene TRBV11-2 combines with J gene TRBJ2-7; TRBD2 is a possible D gene (6 bases). V was clipped by 4 bases and J by 7 bases, with 11 bases between them. This CDR3 is built from 12 residues. Germline V gives CDR1 SGHAT, CDR2 FQNNGV.